The 14 T cell receptor beta chains listed next were all sequenced from one sample in a study of blood T cell repertoires in COVID-19. The repertoire was sequenced with immunoSEQ multiplex PCR; TCRdb's copy has only in-frame clones and lacks some. This table has 75,000 to 80,000 clones, 91% appearing once. The sample was peripheral blood. Receptors were obtained from a human donor in a cohort sampled during active COVID-19.

The rearrangement joins TRBV12-5 to TRBJ2-1; possibly TRBD1 for D (6 bases). This CDR3 spans 16 amino acids. Germline lookup yields CDR1 LGHNT and CDR2 FRNRAP. V was shortened by 4 bases and J by 1 base, with 14 bases between the two germline ends. The CDR3, as DNA: TGTGCTAGTGGTTCCACAGGGCAGGCGTCCTACAATGAGCAGTTCTTC. Encoded protein: CASGSTGQASYNEQFF. Filled out from reference TRBV12-5 and TRBJ2-1, the complete variable domain reads DARVTQTPRHKVTEMGQEVTMRCQPILGHNTVFWYRQTMMQGLELLAYFRNRAPLDDSGMPKDRFSAEMPDATLATLKIQPSEPRDSAVYFCASGSTGQASYNEQFFGPGTRLTVL.

The chain is built from TRBV15 and TRBJ1-2, with 7 bases identical to TRBD1. CDR1 and CDR2 (germline): LNHNV, YYDKDF (reference sequence). Germline trimming cut 5 bases from V and 4 bases from J; bases unmatched to any gene: 4. This CDR3 comprises 13 residues. The CDR3 region is CATSGGQSYGYTF. The DNA for the CDR3 is TGTGCCACCAGCGGGGGACAGAGCTATGGCTACACCTTC.

This CDR3 reads CASSYIASTDTQYF. DNA for the CDR3: TGTGCCAGCAGTTACATAGCTAGCACAGATACGCAGTATTTT. The J gene is TRBJ2-3, the V gene TRBV6-2 or TRBV6-3; no clear D. Germline CDR1 reads MNHEY; CDR2 reads SVGEGT. The CDR3 has 14 residues. Trimming removed 2 bases at V and 0 bases at J, with 6 bases between.

V gene TRBV5-4 combines with J gene TRBJ1-2; weak D call: TRBD1 (6 bases). Germline CDR1 and CDR2: SGHNT and YYREEE (reference sequence). The CDR3 is made up of 13 amino acids. The ends were cut back, 6 bases at V and 4 bases at J, with 13 bases in the middle. The CDR3 loop reads CASTPDSGYGYTF. CDR3 coding DNA: TGTGCCAGCACCCCGGACAGCGGCTATGGCTACACCTTC.

The J gene is TRBJ2-7, the V gene TRBV5-4; 9 bases agree with TRBD1. Germline trimming cut 4 bases from V and 2 bases from J; bases unmatched to any gene: 7. This CDR3 is built from 15 residues. Germline V gene lookup returns CDR1 SGHNT and CDR2 YYREEE (reference sequence). CDR3 loop: CASSPTGGAPYEQYF. The CDR3, as DNA: TGTGCCAGCAGCCCAACAGGGGGCGCCCCCTACGAGCAGTACTTC. The full variable domain, rest sourced from reference TRBV5-4 and TRBJ2-7, is ETGVTQSPTHLIKTRGQQVTLRCSSQSGHNTVSWYQQALGQGPQFIFQYYREEENGRGNFPPRFSGLQFPNYSSELNVNALELDDSALYLCASSPTGGAPYEQYFGPGTRLTVT.

J is TRBJ2-3 and V is TRBV7-2; D gene ambiguous. V was cut by 0 bases and J by 2 bases, with 6 bases left in between. Germline assignment: CDR1 SGHTA and CDR2 FQGNSA. CDR3 length: 14 residues. CDR3 region: CASSLAYLTDTQYF. CDR3 nucleotide sequence: TGTGCCAGCAGCTTAGCCTATCTCACAGATACGCAGTATTTT.

For this clone: Distinct nucleotide sequences in the sample also encode this CDR3. The chain is built from TRBV5-1 and TRBJ2-5, with a possible D match to TRBD2 (6 bases). V gave up 0 bases and J gave up 2 bases, with 8 bases separating them. The CDR3 contains 14 residues. Germline V gene data show CDR1 as SGHRS and CDR2 as YFSETQ. CDR3 DNA sequence: TGCGCCAGCAGCTTGGTGGGGGGACAAGAGACCCAGTACTTC. Protein: CASSLVGGQETQYF.

The chain recombines TRBV24-1 with TRBJ1-4, with D perhaps matching TRBD1 (6 bases). Germline loops: CDR1 KGHDR, CDR2 SFDVKD. Trimming pared 4 bases from V and 12 bases from J, leaving 11 bases between. The CDR3 length is 12 residues. CDR3 DNA: TGTGCCACCAGTGACGGGTCAGGGGAACTGTTTTTT. This encodes CATSDGSGELFF.

This chain connects TRBV27 to TRBJ2-7, with D tentatively TRBD1 (7 bases). Germline CDR1 is MNHEY and CDR2 is SMNVEV (reference sequence). CDR3 length equals 16 residues. The germline V and J ends were trimmed by 0 bases and 4 bases, with 16 bases remaining between them. In DNA form, the CDR3 reads TGTGCCAGCAGTTTATCTTTCCCAGGGGGAGGTTACGAGCAGTACTTC. Protein sequence: CASSLSFPGGGYEQYF.

The V and J genes are TRBV13 and TRBJ2-7; 11 positions match TRBD2. The CDR3 loop spans 15 amino acids. Per the germline V gene, CDR1 is PRHDT and CDR2 is FYEKMQ (reference sequence). The junction had 10 bases not matched to a gene; V was cut back by 5 bases and J by 7 bases. This chain's CDR3 is CASSTLAGAPGEQYF. CDR3 nucleotides: TGTGCCAGCAGCACACTAGCGGGGGCCCCTGGGGAGCAGTACTTC.

The V and J genes are TRBV5-4 and TRBJ1-2, with TRBD1 matching over 10 bases. Germline V CDR1 and CDR2: SGHNT, YYREEE (reference sequence). Losses at the gene ends were 4 bases for V and 1 base for J; bases not matched to a gene: 4. CDR3 length equals 15 residues. CDR3 in amino acids: CASSLDRGRNYGYTF. CDR3 DNA: TGTGCCAGCAGCCTTGACAGGGGGCGTAACTATGGCTACACCTTC.

The chain uses TRBV7-6 and TRBJ2-3, with 9 positions matching TRBD2. The germline V gene has CDR1 SGHVS and CDR2 FNYEAQ. The CDR3 covers 16 residues. V was clipped by 1 base and J by 5 bases; unmatched bases: 7. The CDR3 nucleotides read TGTGCCAGCAGCTTAGTGGGCGGGGGGGCCATAGATACGCAGTATTTT. This encodes CASSLVGGGAIDTQYF. Combining the CDR3 with reference TRBV7-6 and TRBJ2-3 gives the whole variable domain GAGVSQSPRYKVTKRGQDVALRCDPISGHVSLYWYRQALGQGPEFLTYFNYEAQQDKSGLPNDRFSAERPEGSISTLTIQRTEQRDSAMYRCASSLVGGGAIDTQYFGPGTRLTVL.

The V call is TRBV6-2 or TRBV6-3, the J call TRBJ2-7, with unresolved D. V shed 1 base and J shed 2 bases, with 12 bases lying between them. Looked up from germline, CDR1 is MNHEY and CDR2 is SVGEGT. The CDR3 spans 15 residues. The DNA of the CDR3 is TGTGCCAGCAGTTACTACGCAGGATGGGCCTACGAGCAGTACTTC. Residues: CASSYYAGWAYEQYF.

The genes are TRBV7-6 and TRBJ2-3, with 8 bases matching TRBD2. This CDR3 region has 14 residues. CDR1 and CDR2 (germline): SGHVS, FNYEAQ. The V and J ends lost 4 bases and 4 bases, in that order; junction bases with no gene match: 4. CDR3 sequence: CASSSAGGADTQYF. The CDR3 DNA sequence: TGTGCCAGCAGCTCGGCGGGGGGAGCAGATACGCAGTATTTT.